What follows are 10 T cell receptor beta chains derived from one specimen sequenced in a study of identical twins. A single record per CDR3 protein comes from TCRdb applying MiXCR to the 5' RACE reads. The repertoire holds about 520,000 distinct CDR3 sequences, about 20% seen once, with under 0.95% in the top ten. These same records also appear under a second study, on T cells expressing NK-cell markers.

The sample taken for sequencing was CD4+ T cells sorted from blood. These receptors came from a woman under 30 in good health.

The V gene is TRBV10-3, the J gene TRBJ2-3; D is possibly TRBD2 (5 bases). This CDR3 is built from 15 residues. Germline V gene data show CDR1 as ENHRY and CDR2 as SYGVKD. Deletions cut 2 bases from V and 1 base from J, with 10 bases between. DNA for the CDR3: TGTGCCATCAGTGAGCCGGCCGGGGGCACAGATACGCAGTATTTT. It translates to CAISEPAGGTDTQYF.

The rearrangement joins TRBV5-8 to TRBJ2-7; maybe TRBD1 (5 bases). CDR3 length: 14 residues. Trimming shortened V by 2 bases and J by 0 bases, and 9 bases separated the two germline ends. Germline CDR1 is SGHTS and CDR2 is YDEGEE. CDR3 sequence reads: CASSFDRASYEQYF. The CDR3 nucleotides are TGTGCCAGCAGCTTCGACAGAGCCTCCTACGAGCAGTACTTC.

V gene TRBV5-1 combines with J gene TRBJ2-7; 13 bases agree with TRBD2. The CDR3 extends over 13 amino acids. Germline trimming cut 5 bases from V and 6 bases from J; bases unmatched to any gene: 2. Germline assignment: CDR1 SGHRS and CDR2 YFSETQ. The CDR3 spells CASRRTSGGEQYF. The CDR3 nucleotides are TGCGCCAGCAGGCGGACTAGCGGGGGCGAGCAGTACTTC.

The chain is built from TRBV5-6 and TRBJ2-1; D perhaps matches TRBD2 (5 bases). The CDR3 contains 16 residues. Germline V CDR1 and CDR2: SGHDT, YYEEEE. V was clipped by 4 bases and J by 2 bases, with 16 bases between them. CDR3: CASSRRTRSTYNEQFF. The CDR3 nucleotides read TGTGCCAGCAGCCGACGCACTAGATCAACCTACAATGAGCAGTTCTTC.

This clonotype was seen at least ten times. The V and J genes are TRBV29-1 and TRBJ2-4, with TRBD2 matching 7 bases. The CDR3 runs 12 residues. The J segment lost 8 bases and the V segment lost 6 bases, leaving 7 bases of the junction unmatched. CDR1 SQVTM and CDR2 ANQGSEA come from the germline V gene. The CDR3 region is CSVQTSLDIQYF. The CDR3 DNA reads as TGCAGCGTCCAGACTAGCTTAGACATTCAGTACTTC.

V usage is TRBV12-3 or TRBV12-4 and J usage is TRBJ2-7; a weak D match, TRBD2 (6 bases). V was shortened by 4 bases and J by 6 bases, with 13 bases between the two germline ends. The length of the CDR3 is 13 residues. This chain's CDR3 is CASSSQLASEQYF. CDR3 nucleotides: TGTGCCAGCAGTTCCCAGCTAGCGTCCGAGCAGTACTTC.

The gene calls are TRBV7-2 and TRBJ2-1; D uncertain. Trimming removed 1 base at V and 4 bases at J, with 11 bases between. Germline-derived CDR1 and CDR2 are SGHTA and FQGNSA. The CDR3 runs 15 residues. CDR3 residues: CASSLVGLGYNEQFF. DNA of the CDR3: TGTGCCAGCAGCTTAGTAGGGCTTGGGTACAATGAGCAGTTCTTC.

The chain links TRBV6-1 to TRBJ1-2, with a possible D match to TRBD1 (5 bases). This CDR3 spans 15 amino acids. Germline V gene lookup returns CDR1 MNHNS and CDR2 SASEGT. V was cut by 7 bases and J by 5 bases, with 20 bases left in between. The CDR3 reads CASNRGGATGYGYTF. CDR3 DNA sequence: TGTGCCAGCAACCGGGGAGGGGCTACGGGGTATGGCTACACCTTC.

About this clonotype itself: At one end, the junction sequence differs from germline, possibly due to a read error. This rearrangement joins TRBV6-1 to TRBJ1-1; TRBD1 is a possible D gene (6 bases). The CDR3 extends over 16 amino acids. Germline lookup yields CDR1 MNHNS and CDR2 SASEGT. This CDR3 is CASNEVFAGAPTEAFF. CDR3 bases: TGTGCCAGCAATGAAGTGTTCGCAGGGGCTCCCACTGAAGCTTTCTTT.

This clonotype was seen a handful of times. The chain carries TRBV7-6 and TRBJ2-7, with TRBD1 as a possible D gene (7 bases). V gave up 4 bases and J gave up 6 bases, with 13 bases separating them. Per germline, CDR1 SGHVS and CDR2 FNYEAQ. This CDR3 spans 13 amino acids. CDR3 protein: CASSSYRGGEQYF. CDR3 nucleotide sequence: TGTGCCAGCAGCTCGTACAGGGGAGGCGAGCAGTACTTC.